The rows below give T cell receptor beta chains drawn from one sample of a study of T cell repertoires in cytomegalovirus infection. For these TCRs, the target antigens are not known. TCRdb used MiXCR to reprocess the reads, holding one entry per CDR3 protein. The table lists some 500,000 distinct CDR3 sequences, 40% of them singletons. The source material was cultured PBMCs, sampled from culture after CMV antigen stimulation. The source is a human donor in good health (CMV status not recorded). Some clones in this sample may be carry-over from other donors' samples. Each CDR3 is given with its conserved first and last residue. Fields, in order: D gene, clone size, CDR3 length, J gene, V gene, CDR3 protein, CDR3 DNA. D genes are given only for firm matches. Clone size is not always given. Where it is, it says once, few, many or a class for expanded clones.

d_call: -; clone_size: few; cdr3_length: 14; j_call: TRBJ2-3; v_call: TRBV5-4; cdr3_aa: CASSAIRDTDTQYF; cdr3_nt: TGTGCCAGCAGCGCAATCCGGGATACAGATACGCAGTATTTT
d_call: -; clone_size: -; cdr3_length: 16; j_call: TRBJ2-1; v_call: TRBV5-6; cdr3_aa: CASSLVGRPSYNEQFF; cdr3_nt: TGTGCCAGCAGCTTGGTGGGGCGCCCATCCTACAATGAGCAGTTCTTC
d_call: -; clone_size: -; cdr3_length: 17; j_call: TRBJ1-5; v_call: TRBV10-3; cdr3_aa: CAISESPARALNQPQHF; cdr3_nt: TGTGCCATCAGTGAGTCGCCGGCTCGCGCGCTTAATCAGCCCCAGCATTTT
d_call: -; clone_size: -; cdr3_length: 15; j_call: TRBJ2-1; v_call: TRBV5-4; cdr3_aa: CASSFVPGLIYEQFF; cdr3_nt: TGTGCCAGCAGCTTTGTGCCTGGACTAATCTATGAGCAGTTCTTC
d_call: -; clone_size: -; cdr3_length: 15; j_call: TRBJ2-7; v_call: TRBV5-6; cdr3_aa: CASSFLGQLAYEQYF; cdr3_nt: TGTGCCAGCAGCTTTTTGGGACAACTAGCCTACGAGCAGTACTTC
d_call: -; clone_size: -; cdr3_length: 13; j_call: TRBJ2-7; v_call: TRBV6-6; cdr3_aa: CASSYSQGAVQYF; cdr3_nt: TGTGCCAGCAGTTACTCACAGGGTGCGGTGCAGTACTTC
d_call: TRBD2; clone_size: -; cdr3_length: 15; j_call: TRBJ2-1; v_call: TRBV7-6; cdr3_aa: CASSFSGSRYNEQFF; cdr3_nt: TGTGCCAGCAGCTTCAGCGGGAGTCGTTACAATGAGCAGTTCTTC
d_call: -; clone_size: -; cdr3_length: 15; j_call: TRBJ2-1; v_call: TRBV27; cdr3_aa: CASSFVKGDYNEQFF; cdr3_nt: TGTGCCAGCAGTTTCGTCAAGGGGGACTACAATGAGCAGTTCTTC
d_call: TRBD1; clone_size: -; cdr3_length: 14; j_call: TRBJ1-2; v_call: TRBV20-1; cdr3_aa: CSARGEDRGVGYTF; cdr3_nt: TGCAGTGCTAGGGGAGAAGACAGGGGGGTTGGCTACACCTTC
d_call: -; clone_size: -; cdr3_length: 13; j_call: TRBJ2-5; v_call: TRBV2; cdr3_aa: CASSAEGQETQYF; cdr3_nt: TGTGCCAGCAGTGCAGAAGGCCAAGAGACCCAGTACTTC